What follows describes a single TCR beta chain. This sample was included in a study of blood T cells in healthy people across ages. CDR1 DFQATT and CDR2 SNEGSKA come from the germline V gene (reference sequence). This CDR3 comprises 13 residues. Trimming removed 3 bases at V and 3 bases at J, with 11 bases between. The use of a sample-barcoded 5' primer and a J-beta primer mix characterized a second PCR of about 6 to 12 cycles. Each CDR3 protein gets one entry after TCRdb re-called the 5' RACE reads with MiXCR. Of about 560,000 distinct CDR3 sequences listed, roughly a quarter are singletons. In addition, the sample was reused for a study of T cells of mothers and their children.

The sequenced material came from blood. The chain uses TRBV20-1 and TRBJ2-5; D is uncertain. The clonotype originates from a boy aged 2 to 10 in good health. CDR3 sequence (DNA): TGCAGTGCTAGCATCAGGACCGAAGAGACCCAGTACTTC. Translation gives CSASIRTEETQYF.